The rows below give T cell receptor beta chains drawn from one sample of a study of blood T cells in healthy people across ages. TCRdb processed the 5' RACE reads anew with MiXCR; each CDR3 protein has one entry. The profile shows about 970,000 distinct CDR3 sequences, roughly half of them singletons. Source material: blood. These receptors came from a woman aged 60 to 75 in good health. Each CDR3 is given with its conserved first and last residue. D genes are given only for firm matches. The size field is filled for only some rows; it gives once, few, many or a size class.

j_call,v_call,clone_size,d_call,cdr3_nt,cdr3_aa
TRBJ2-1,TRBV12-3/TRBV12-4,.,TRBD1,TGTGCCAGCGGACAGGGGAGCCATGAGCAGTTCTTC,CASGQGSHEQFF
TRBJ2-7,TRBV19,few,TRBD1,TGTGCCAGTAGTACACAGGGGGCGGCCTACGAGCAGTACTTC,CASSTQGAAYEQYF
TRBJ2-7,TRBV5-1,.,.,TGCGCCAGCAGCGCGGAGGGTCAACGAGGCGAGCAGTACTTC,CASSAEGQRGEQYF
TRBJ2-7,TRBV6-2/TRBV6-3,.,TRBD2,TGTGCCAGCTCCCCCGGGGACTACACCTACGAGCAGTACTTC,CASSPGDYTYEQYF
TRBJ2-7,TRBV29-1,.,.,TGCAGCGTGGTACTAGCTGCTGGGGTTTACGAGCAGTACTTC,CSVVLAAGVYEQYF
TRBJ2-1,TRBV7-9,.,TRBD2,TGTGCCAGCAGCTCGCAGCGGGGACGGCTCAATGAGCAGTTCTTC,CASSSQRGRLNEQFF
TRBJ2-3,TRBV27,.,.,TGTGCCAGCAGTTTATCCCGGGGTTACGGCGCAGATACGCAGTATTTT,CASSLSRGYGADTQYF
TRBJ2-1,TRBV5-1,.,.,TGCGCCAGCAGCTTGGCCATCGGCAATGAGCAGTTCTTC,CASSLAIGNEQFF
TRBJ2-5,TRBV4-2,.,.,TGTGCCAGCAGCCAAGACAGGGTAGAGACCCGGTACTTC,CASSQDRVETRYF
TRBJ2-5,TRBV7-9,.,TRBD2,TGTGCCAGCAGCTTAAGATTTGGGCAGCGGGAGGGCCCAGAGACCCAGTACTTC,CASSLRFGQREGPETQYF
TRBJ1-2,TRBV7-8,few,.,TGTGCCAGCAGCTCGACACCCGGGGACTACACCTTC,CASSSTPGDYTF
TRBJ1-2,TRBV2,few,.,TGTGCCAGCACAGCAGTCCTGGGGGCTAACTATGGCTACACCTTC,CASTAVLGANYGYTF
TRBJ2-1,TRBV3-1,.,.,TGTGCCAGCAGCCATAGGTTAAGACTAGACCATGAGCAGTTCTTC,CASSHRLRLDHEQFF
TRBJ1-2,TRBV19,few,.,TGTGCCAGTAGTATCGGATATGGCTACACCTTC,CASSIGYGYTF
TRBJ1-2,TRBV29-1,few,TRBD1,TGCAGCGGCGACAGGGAGTATGGCTACACCTTC,CSGDREYGYTF
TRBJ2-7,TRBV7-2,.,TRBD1,TGTGCCAGCAGCTTAGTATTGGGGACAGCCTACGAGCAGTACTTC,CASSLVLGTAYEQYF
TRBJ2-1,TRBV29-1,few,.,TGCAGCGTTGTGCCAAGCTACAATGAGCAGTTCTTC,CSVVPSYNEQFF
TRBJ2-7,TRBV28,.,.,TGTGCCAGCAGCCAATTCAGGGAACCTTACGAGCAGTACTTC,CASSQFREPYEQYF
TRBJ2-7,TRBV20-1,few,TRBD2,TGCAGTGCTGATACTAGCGGATCCTACGAGCAGTACTTC,CSADTSGSYEQYF
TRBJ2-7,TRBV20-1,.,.,TGCAGTGCCCGTCACCACGGGGGCGCGAGCTCCTACGAGCAGTACTTC,CSARHHGGASSYEQYF
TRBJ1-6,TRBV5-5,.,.,TGTGCCAGCAGCTTGAGCGACCCACCCCTCCACTTT,CASSLSDPPLHF
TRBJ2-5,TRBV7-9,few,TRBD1,TGTGCCAGCAGCACGACCGGGACAGGGTGGGAGACCCAGTACTTC,CASSTTGTGWETQYF
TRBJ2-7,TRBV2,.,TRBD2,TGTGCCAGCAGTGAAGAAGGGACTAGCGCCCACGAGCAGTACTTC,CASSEEGTSAHEQYF
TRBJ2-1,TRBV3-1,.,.,TGTGCCAGCAGCCTCCAGGGTTCCAACAATGAGCAGTTCTTC,CASSLQGSNNEQFF
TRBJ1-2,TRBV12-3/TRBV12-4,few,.,TGTGCCAGCAGTAGGGTGACTTATGGCTACACCTTC,CASSRVTYGYTF
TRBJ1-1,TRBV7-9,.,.,TGTGCCAGCAGAGTGAGGACAGCCTTGAACACTGAAGCTTTCTTT,CASRVRTALNTEAFF
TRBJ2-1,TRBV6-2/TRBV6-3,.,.,TGTGCCAGCAGTTACTCCCCTAGGGACACCGACAATGAGCAGTTCTTC,CASSYSPRDTDNEQFF